Following are 5 T cell receptor beta chains from one sample sequenced in a study of cytomegalovirus exposure and HLA in healthy donors (TCRdb year 2017). Library construction relied on the immunoSEQ multiplex PCR assay. TCRdb holds this immuneACCESS table with in-frame rearrangements only. Some clones are missing; in checked studies, unresolved V genes explain under half, and the rest has no known cause. This sample comprises 130,000 to 150,000 clones, 86% of them detected only once. Nearly 3% of the sample comes from the top ten. The sequenced sample was PBMCs. These receptors originate from a young man in good health and CMV-seronegative.

This chain joins TRBV30 and TRBJ2-3; 7 bases agree with TRBD2. With V trimmed by 1 base and J by 5 bases, 6 bases remained unmatched. The CDR3 loop spans 14 amino acids. In germline, CDR1 is GTSNPN, CDR2 SVGIG (reference sequence). The CDR3, as DNA: TGTGCCTGGAGTGGGGGGGGGTCAAGAGATACGCAGTATTTT. This codes for CAWSGGGSRDTQYF.

This chain joins TRBV18 and TRBJ2-2, with 10 bases lining up with TRBD1. Germline values: CDR1 KGHSH, CDR2 LQKENI. This CDR3 region has 14 residues. The J segment lost 5 bases and the V segment lost 8 bases, leaving 5 bases of the junction unmatched. The CDR3 loop reads CASAGTGVTGELFF. The CDR3 DNA is TGTGCCAGCGCCGGGACAGGGGTGACCGGGGAGCTGTTTTTT. The entire variable domain, with the rest obtained from reference TRBV18 and TRBJ2-2, is as follows: NAGVMQNPRHLVRRRGQEARLRCSPMKGHSHVYWYRQLPEEGLKFMVYLQKENIIDESGMPKERFSAEFPKEGPSILRIQQVVRGDSAAYFCASAGTGVTGELFFGEGSRLTVL.

V and J are TRBV6-5 and TRBJ1-1, with 7 bases aligning to TRBD1. The germline CDR1 and CDR2 sequences are MNHEY and SVGAGI. V dropped 8 bases and J dropped 2; count of bases not matched to a gene: 5. This CDR3 is built from 13 residues. The CDR3 sequence is CASHRGLNTEAFF. The CDR3 DNA is TGTGCCAGCCATAGGGGGCTTAACACTGAAGCTTTCTTT.

Worth noting for this clone: Other DNA sequences in the sample encode the same CDR3. The V call is TRBV18, the J call TRBJ2-3, with no clear D. The CDR3 sequence is 12 residues long. Germline-derived CDR1 and CDR2 are KGHSH and LQKENI. Trimming removed 6 bases at V and 2 bases at J, with 6 bases between. The CDR3 DNA reads as TGTGCCAGCTCCCGAGACACAGATACGCAGTATTTT. It yields the protein CASSRDTDTQYF.

This chain links TRBV7-9 with TRBJ1-2; TRBD1 agrees at 8 bases. V gave up 7 bases and J gave up 2 bases; unmatched junction bases: 6. CDR1 SEHNR and CDR2 FQNEAQ come from the germline V gene (reference sequence). The CDR3 spans 14 residues. CDR3 in amino acids: CASNRQGSNYGYTF. DNA of the CDR3: TGTGCCAGCAACAGACAGGGGTCGAACTATGGCTACACCTTC.